This T cell receptor beta chain emerged from a study of Ad26.COV2.S vaccination and SARS-CoV-2 variants. Study-level information: A COV1001 Ad26.COV2.S trial-arm participant provided the sample. Recipients of Ad26.COV2.S got it intramuscularly, once or twice 56 days apart. Study-wide findings and caveats: After vaccination, reports described spike-specific CD8+ and CD4+ T cell responses as showing substantial breadth. Vaccine and placebo recipients had similar non-spike TCR breadth.

Described treatment: roughly 20 received Ad26.COV2.S at low or high dose, single or two shots; about 5 received placebo; per-sample allocation not given. At day 63 after the first vaccine or placebo injection, samples were drawn. Clones were read by immunoSEQ multiplex PCR, and TCRdb kept only the in-frame ones, dropping some. Of some 250,000 clones listed, roughly 90% are singletons. The CDR3 has 15 amino acids. The V gene end was trimmed by 1 base and the J gene end by 2 bases; junction bases not matched to a gene: 3. CDR1 is SEHNR, CDR2 FQNEAQ, per germline (reference sequence). As for this clone: The antigen remains unidentified.

The clonotype originates from a person between 18 and 65 years old who received the Ad26.COV2.S COVID-19 vaccine or a placebo. This chain uses TRBV7-9 with TRBJ2-3, with TRBD2 identical over 7 bases. The input for sequencing was peripheral blood, taken in a trial of Ad26.COV2.S vaccine versus placebo. The CDR3 reads CASSLEGLPTDTQYF. The CDR3 bases are TGTGCCAGCAGCTTAGAGGGACTACCCACAGATACGCAGTATTTT.